This T cell receptor beta chain is drawn from a study of cytomegalovirus exposure and HLA in healthy donors. PCR amplification relied on 60 Vbeta primers (plus 13 Jbeta primers). Generated by immunoSEQ multiplex PCR, the TCRdb table keeps only in-frame clones and is missing some. The sample holds about 140,000 clones, around 75% seen once. The CDR3 is made up of 13 amino acids. Per the germline V gene, CDR1 is GTSNPN and CDR2 is SVGIG (reference sequence). J lost 4 bases, V lost 4 bases, and 6 bases had no gene match. The genes are TRBV30 and TRBJ1-1; 7 nucleotides agree with TRBD1. The sequence derives from a man aged 30-40 years in good health and CMV-seronegative. Sequencing used PBMCs. CDR3 sequence (DNA): TGTGCCTGGAATAGGGGGCCGGGCACTGAAGCTTTCTTT. Its translation is CAWNRGPGTEAFF.